This entry lists 19 T cell receptor beta chains sequenced from one sample in a study of blood T cell repertoires in COVID-19. Method: immunoSEQ multiplex PCR; TCRdb's copy keeps in-frame clones and lacks some. Of roughly 150,000 clones listed, more than 75% are singletons. The sample comprised peripheral blood. All receptors derive from a man younger than 35 with COVID-19, enrolled during active disease.

The rearrangement uses TRBV3-1 (or the pseudogene TRBV3-2) and TRBJ2-3; D is possibly TRBD2 (5 bases). The ends were cut back, 0 bases at V and 3 bases at J, with 10 bases in the middle. CDR1 is LGHDT, CDR2 YNNKEL, per germline (reference sequence). The CDR3 is made up of 15 amino acids. The chain's CDR3 is CASSQEGEATDTQYF. The CDR3 DNA follows: TGTGCCAGCAGCCAAGAGGGAGAAGCTACAGATACGCAGTATTTT.

This clone was observed once. The V gene is TRBV7-2, the J gene TRBJ2-7, with TRBD2 identical over 8 bases. The J segment lost 2 bases and the V segment lost 1 base, leaving 4 bases of the junction unmatched. Germline CDR1 SGHTA, CDR2 FQGNSA. This CDR3 contains 15 residues. CDR3 in DNA: TGTGCCAGCAGCTTAGAGGGCGGGGGGCCCTACGAGCAGTACTTC. The encoded protein is CASSLEGGGPYEQYF.

The genes are TRBV4-1 and TRBJ1-1; 7 nucleotides line up with TRBD1. Per the germline V gene, CDR1 is MGHRA and CDR2 is YSYEKL. V lost 1 base, J lost 3 bases, and 5 bases stayed unmatched. The CDR3 runs 15 residues. Here the CDR3 DNA reads TGCGCCAGCAGCCAAGGACAGGGTTCGGACACTGAAGCTTTCTTT. It encodes CASSQGQGSDTEAFF.

The sample holds one count of this clone. The chain recombines TRBV24-1 with TRBJ2-3, with TRBD2 as a possible D gene (6 bases). The germline V gene encodes CDR1 KGHDR and CDR2 SFDVKD. The CDR3 is 15 amino acids. V gave up 4 bases and J gave up 4 bases, with 14 bases separating them. The CDR3 coding sequence is TGTGCCACCAGTGAATCCTCCTGGGGGGCAGATACGCAGTATTTT. As protein: CATSESSWGADTQYF.

V is TRBV9 and J is TRBJ2-1, with D unclear. Germline-derived CDR1 and CDR2 are SGDLS and YYNGEE. This CDR3 comprises 13 residues. Trimming removed 2 bases from V and 10 bases from J, with 13 bases in between. The CDR3 loop is CASSVVNSIEQFF. In nucleotides, the CDR3 is TGTGCCAGCAGCGTCGTGAACTCCATAGAGCAGTTCTTC. The full variable domain, its missing parts supplied by reference TRBV9 and TRBJ2-1, is DSGVTQTPKHLITATGQRVTLRCSPRSGDLSVYWYQQSLDQGLQFLIQYYNGEERAKGNILERFSAQQFPDLHSELNLSSLELGDSALYFCASSVVNSIEQFFGPGTRLTVL.

This chain links TRBV18 with TRBJ2-3; tentatively, D is TRBD1 (5 bases). Per the germline V gene, CDR1 is KGHSH and CDR2 is LQKENI. The CDR3 totals 14 residues. V was cut by 3 bases and J by 2 bases, with 9 bases left in between. In DNA, the CDR3 is TGTGCCAGCTCACCTCAGGGTCCCACAGATACGCAGTATTTT. As protein: CASSPQGPTDTQYF.

V gene TRBV6-1 combines with J gene TRBJ2-1; TRBD2 agrees at 10 bases. The ends lost 1 base at V and 8 bases at J; junction bases unmatched: 8. CDR1 and CDR2 from the germline V gene are MNHNS and SASEGT. The CDR3 extends over 16 amino acids. CDR3 nucleotides: TGTGCCAGCAGTGAAGAGTATTCTAGCGGGAGTGATGAGCAGTTCTTC. Its protein is CASSEEYSSGSDEQFF.

The V call is TRBV6-6, the J call TRBJ2-7; 11 nucleotides match TRBD2. This CDR3 comprises 16 residues. CDR1 MNHNY and CDR2 SVGAGI come from the germline V gene (reference sequence). The V and J ends lost 4 bases and 2 bases, in that order; junction bases with no gene match: 7. CDR3 nucleotides: TGTGCCAGCAGTTTCTTAGGACTAGCGGGTACCTACGAGCAGTACTTC. It yields the protein CASSFLGLAGTYEQYF.

The CDR3 protein is CASTQVGAMNTEAFF. As DNA, the CDR3 is TGTGCCAGCACCCAAGTAGGGGCGATGAACACTGAAGCTTTCTTT. The V gene is TRBV9, the J gene TRBJ1-1, with TRBD1 as a possible D gene (5 bases). V dropped 6 bases and J dropped 0 bases, with 15 bases sitting between them. Looked up from germline, CDR1 is SGDLS and CDR2 is YYNGEE. The CDR3 length is 15 residues.

A note on this clone: Other DNA sequences of this sample code for an identical CDR3. The V call is TRBV13, the J call TRBJ1-3, with TRBD1 matching 8 bases. V shed 3 bases, J shed 0 bases, and the junction held 4 bases outside the gene matches. CDR3 length: 16 residues. Germline values: CDR1 PRHDT, CDR2 FYEKMQ (reference sequence). The CDR3 protein is CASSLGQASSGNTIYF. CDR3 nucleotides: TGTGCCAGCAGCTTGGGACAGGCCAGCTCTGGAAACACCATATATTTT.

The rearrangement uses TRBV28 and TRBJ1-2, with TRBD1 matching over 8 bases. Per germline, CDR1 MDHEN and CDR2 SYDVKM. CDR3 length: 15 residues. Losses at the gene ends were 6 bases for V and 2 bases for J; bases not matched to a gene: 8. The CDR3 DNA reads TGTGCCAGCAGCCCTACCCGGACAGGGAACTATGGCTACACCTTC. This translates into CASSPTRTGNYGYTF.

J is TRBJ2-7 and V is TRBV11-2, with TRBD1 matching over 8 bases. Germline values: CDR1 SGHAT, CDR2 FQNNGV. The J segment lost 2 bases and the V segment lost 4 bases, leaving 4 bases of the junction unmatched. This CDR3 region has 14 residues. As DNA, the CDR3 is TGTGCCAGCAGCTACCGGGACAGGACCTACGAGCAGTACTTC. Its translation is CASSYRDRTYEQYF. Supplemented by reference TRBV11-2 and TRBJ2-7, the full variable domain reads EAGVAQSPRYKIIEKRQSVAFWCNPISGHATLYWYQQILGQGPKLLIQFQNNGVVDDSQLPKDRFSAERLKGVDSTLKIQPAKLEDSAVYLCASSYRDRTYEQYFGPGTRLTVT.

This chain joins TRBV7-2 and TRBJ2-1, with D tentatively TRBD1 (6 bases). From germline, CDR1 is SGHTA and CDR2 FQGNSA. Trimming shortened V by 2 bases and J by 0 bases, and 11 bases separated the two germline ends. This CDR3 is 16 amino acids long. The DNA for the CDR3 is TGTGCCAGCAGCTTAACCAGAGGGGGCTCCTACAATGAGCAGTTCTTC. Its protein product is CASSLTRGGSYNEQFF.

The chain is built from TRBV5-1 and TRBJ2-7, with 9 positions matching TRBD1. Germline trimming cut 2 bases from V and 6 bases from J; bases unmatched to any gene: 9. This CDR3 comprises 15 residues. Germline CDR1 reads SGHRS; CDR2 reads YFSETQ. The CDR3 region has the DNA TGCGCCAGCAGCTTCCCAGGGACAGGGCGGTCCGAGCAGTACTTC. It translates to CASSFPGTGRSEQYF.

J is TRBJ2-5 and V is TRBV30; D gene ambiguous. CDR3 size: 12 residues. The V gene lost 0 bases and the J gene lost 5 bases, with 7 bases spanning the gap. The germline V gene has CDR1 GTSNPN and CDR2 SVGIG (reference sequence). The CDR3 bases are TGTGCCTGGAGTGTAACAGCCGAGACCCAGTACTTC. Translating gives CAWSVTAETQYF. Using reference TRBV30 and TRBJ2-5 for the parts outside the CDR3, the full variable domain is SQTIHQWPATLVQPVGSPLSLECTVEGTSNPNLYWYRQAAGRGLQLLFYSVGIGQISSEVPQNLSASRPQDRQFILSSKKLLLSDSGFYLCAWSVTAETQYFGPGTRLLVL.

V gene TRBV5-4 combines with J gene TRBJ2-4; 10 bases are a match to TRBD1. The germline gives CDR1 SGHNT, CDR2 YYREEE (reference sequence). V lost 4 bases, J lost 1 base, and 5 bases stayed unmatched. The CDR3 length is 16 residues. The CDR3 region is CASSAPGQGAKNIQYF. DNA for the CDR3: TGTGCCAGCAGCGCTCCGGGACAGGGGGCCAAAAACATTCAGTACTTC.

J is TRBJ2-7 and V is TRBV5-4; TRBD1 aligns across 11 bases. CDR3 length: 15 amino acids. The J segment lost 0 bases and the V segment lost 2 bases, leaving 1 base of the junction unmatched. Germline V CDR1 and CDR2: SGHNT, YYREEE (reference sequence). The CDR3 DNA is TGTGCCAGCAGCTTCGGGACAGGGGGCTCCTACGAGCAGTACTTC. This encodes CASSFGTGGSYEQYF.

V gene TRBV5-1 combines with J gene TRBJ1-1; no firm D call. This CDR3 has 13 residues. V shed 4 bases and J shed 3 bases, with 10 bases lying between them. Germline lookup yields CDR1 SGHRS and CDR2 YFSETQ. For the CDR3, the DNA is TGCGCCAGCAGCAGAGGGTGGGACACTGAAGCTTTCTTT. Its protein is CASSRGWDTEAFF.

The rearrangement joins TRBV13 to TRBJ1-6; D perhaps matches TRBD1 (5 bases). The germline gives CDR1 PRHDT, CDR2 FYEKMQ (reference sequence). The CDR3 consists of 14 residues. V lost 3 bases and J lost 8, with 11 bases in between. CDR3 coding DNA: TGTGCCAGCAGCTTGGGGCAGTGGGATTCACCCCTCCACTTT. It yields the protein CASSLGQWDSPLHF.